The clone carrying this TCR beta chain was seen more than once but under ten times. Antigen specificity is unknown. Germline CDR1 DFQATT, CDR2 SNEGSKA (reference sequence). V was clipped by 1 base and J by 3 bases, with 10 bases between them. The CDR3 runs to 14 residues. The entry originates in a study of T-cell reconstitution after alpha-beta-depleted transplantation in children. Construction of the TCRbeta library involved unique molecular identifiers. TCRdb re-called the PCR reads through MiXCR, storing one row per CDR3 protein. The sample yields about 900,000 distinct CDR3 sequences, roughly 29% seen once. Broader study findings: Day-60 TCRbeta diversity that was high in some patients was derived from surviving recipient T cells and thymic progenitors. Alpha-beta T cells present about two months after transplant were reported to originate from several hundred expanded graft clones. T cells produced anew were the main source of T-cell counts and diversity one year after transplant.

The sequence came from a boy younger than two who had a stem cell transplant for SCID, so the T cells may come from the graft donor. The sample was PBMCs, mostly from graft donor cells, taken 360 days after TCRalphabeta/CD19-depleted stem cell transplant. This chain connects TRBV20-1 to TRBJ1-5; TRBD1 might be the D (5 bases). The CDR3 here is CSARGDRYNQPQHF. CDR3 coding DNA: TGCAGTGCTAGAGGCGACAGATACAATCAGCCCCAGCATTTT.